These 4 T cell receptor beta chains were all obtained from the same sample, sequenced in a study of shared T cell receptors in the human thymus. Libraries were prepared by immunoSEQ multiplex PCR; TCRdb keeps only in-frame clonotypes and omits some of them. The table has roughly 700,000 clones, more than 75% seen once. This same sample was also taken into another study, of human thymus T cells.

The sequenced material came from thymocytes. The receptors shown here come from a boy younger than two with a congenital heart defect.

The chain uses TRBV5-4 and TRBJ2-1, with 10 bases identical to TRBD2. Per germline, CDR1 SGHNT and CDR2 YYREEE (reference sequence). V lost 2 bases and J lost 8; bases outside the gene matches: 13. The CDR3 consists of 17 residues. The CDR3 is CASSFGVSSGRIHEQFF. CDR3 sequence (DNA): TGTGCCAGCAGCTTCGGGGTCTCTAGCGGGAGAATCCATGAGCAGTTCTTC. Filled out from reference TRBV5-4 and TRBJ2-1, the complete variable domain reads ETGVTQSPTHLIKTRGQQVTLRCSSQSGHNTVSWYQQALGQGPQFIFQYYREEENGRGNFPPRFSGLQFPNYSSELNVNALELDDSALYLCASSFGVSSGRIHEQFFGPGTRLTVL.

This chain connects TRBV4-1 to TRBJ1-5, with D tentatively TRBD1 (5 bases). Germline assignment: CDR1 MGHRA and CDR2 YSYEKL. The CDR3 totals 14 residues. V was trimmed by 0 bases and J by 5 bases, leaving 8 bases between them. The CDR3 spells CASSQDGGYQPQHF. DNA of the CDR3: TGCGCCAGCAGCCAAGACGGGGGTTATCAGCCCCAGCATTTT.

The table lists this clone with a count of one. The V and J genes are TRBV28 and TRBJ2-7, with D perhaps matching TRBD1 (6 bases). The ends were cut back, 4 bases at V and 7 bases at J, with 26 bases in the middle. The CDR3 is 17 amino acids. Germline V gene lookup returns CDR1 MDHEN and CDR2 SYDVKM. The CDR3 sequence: CASSSARQENGPTEQYF. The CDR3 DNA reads TGTGCCAGCAGTTCCGCCCGACAGGAAAACGGACCGACGGAGCAGTACTTC. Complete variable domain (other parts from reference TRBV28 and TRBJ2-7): DVKVTQSSRYLVKRTGEKVFLECVQDMDHENMFWYRQDPGLGLRLIYFSYDVKMKEKGDIPEGYSVSREKKERFSLILESASTNQTSMYLCASSSARQENGPTEQYFGPGTRLTVT.

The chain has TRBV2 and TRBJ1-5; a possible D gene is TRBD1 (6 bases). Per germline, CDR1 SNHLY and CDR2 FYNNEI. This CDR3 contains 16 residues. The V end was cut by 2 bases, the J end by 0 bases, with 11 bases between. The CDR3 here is CASSELGTPSNQPQHF. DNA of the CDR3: TGTGCCAGCAGTGAATTGGGGACACCTAGCAATCAGCCCCAGCATTTT.